This passage covers 9 T cell receptor beta chains from one sample sequenced in a study of blood T cell repertoires in COVID-19. The repertoire was sequenced with immunoSEQ multiplex PCR; TCRdb's copy has only in-frame clones and lacks some. The table includes about half a million clones, approximately 85% detected once. Sequenced sample: peripheral blood. These receptors all come from a human donor in a cohort sampled during active COVID-19.

The chain couples TRBV6-5 to TRBJ2-1, with 10 positions matching TRBD2. V gave up 6 bases and J gave up 7 bases; unmatched junction bases: 6. This CDR3 comprises 14 residues. The germline V gene encodes CDR1 MNHEY and CDR2 SVGAGI. Written as DNA, the CDR3 is TGTGCCAGCAGAAGGGTTAGCGGGAGGAATGAGCAGTTCTTC. Amino acids: CASRRVSGRNEQFF.

Only a few counts were recorded for this clone. This chain connects TRBV16 to TRBJ2-5; 7 nucleotides match TRBD1. This CDR3 comprises 14 residues. Germline CDR1 is KGHSY and CDR2 is FQNENV. V was pared by 1 base and J by 3 bases, with 2 bases of the junction left unmatched. The CDR3 loop reads CASSQFDREETQYF. CDR3 DNA: TGTGCCAGCAGCCAATTCGACAGGGAAGAGACCCAGTACTTC. Complete variable domain (other parts from reference TRBV16 and TRBJ2-5): GEEVAQTPKHLVRGEGQKAKLYCAPIKGHSYVFWYQQVLKNEFKFLISFQNENVFDETGMPKERFSAKCLPNSPCSLEIQATKLEDSAVYFCASSQFDREETQYFGPGTRLLVL.

CDR3: CASSFFSDTQYF. The CDR3 coding sequence is TGTGCCAGCAGCTTTTTCTCAGATACGCAGTATTTT. The chain is built from TRBV5-4 and TRBJ2-3; D is uncertain. This CDR3 region has 12 residues. V was cut by 2 bases and J by 4 bases, with 5 bases left in between. Germline V gene data show CDR1 as SGHNT and CDR2 as YYREEE (reference sequence).

The rearrangement uses TRBV11-2 and TRBJ2-5; 7 nucleotides line up with TRBD1. The CDR3 runs 13 residues. Trimming removed 8 bases from V and 5 bases from J; junction bases left unmatched: 8. Germline assignment: CDR1 SGHAT and CDR2 FQNNGV. As DNA, the CDR3 is TGTGCCAGCCACAGGGGAGTGTCTGAGACCCAGTACTTC. Amino acid sequence: CASHRGVSETQYF.

The chain's CDR3 is CTAMTGTGGFDQPQHF. Written as DNA, the CDR3 is TGCACCGCTATGACCGGGACAGGGGGCTTCGATCAGCCCCAGCATTTT. The rearrangement joins TRBV1 to TRBJ1-5; the table's D call of TRBD1 was not tested on the DNA. TRBV1 is recorded as a pseudogene. This CDR3 is 16 amino acids long.

The CDR3 reads CASSQDRNTDTQYF. Written as DNA, the CDR3 is TGTGCCAGCAGCCAAGACAGAAACACAGATACGCAGTATTTT. This sequence joins TRBV7-3 and TRBJ2-3, with TRBD1 as a possible D gene (5 bases). Trimming removed 5 bases at V and 2 bases at J, with 11 bases between. This CDR3 contains 14 residues. Germline loops: CDR1 SGHTA, CDR2 FQGTGA.

V gene TRBV11-1 combines with J gene TRBJ1-1; no clear D. The germline gives CDR1 SGHAT, CDR2 FQDESV (reference sequence). V lost 3 bases to trimming and J lost 5 bases, with 7 bases between them. CDR3 length equals 12 residues. CDR3 sequence (DNA): TGTGCCAGCAGCTTCGAGCGGACTGAAGCTTTCTTT. This gives the protein CASSFERTEAFF.

This clone was observed a handful of times. The chain recombines TRBV7-9 with TRBJ2-6, with a possible D match to TRBD1 (6 bases). The CDR3 sequence is 15 residues long. From germline, CDR1 is SEHNR and CDR2 FQNEAQ (reference sequence). Trimming pared 1 base from V and 2 bases from J, leaving 6 bases between. The CDR3 bases are TGTGCCAGCAGCTTAGGACAGGCTGGGGCCAACGTCCTGACTTTC. Protein sequence: CASSLGQAGANVLTF.

J is TRBJ2-7 and V is TRBV28, with 10 nucleotides matching TRBD1. Germline CDR1 and CDR2: MDHEN and SYDVKM. CDR3 length equals 15 residues. The trim removed 5 bases at V and 2 bases at J, leaving 6 bases unmatched. In DNA form, the CDR3 reads TGTGCCAGCAGTGCGACAGGGGGCGCCGCCTACGAGCAGTACTTC. It translates to CASSATGGAAYEQYF.